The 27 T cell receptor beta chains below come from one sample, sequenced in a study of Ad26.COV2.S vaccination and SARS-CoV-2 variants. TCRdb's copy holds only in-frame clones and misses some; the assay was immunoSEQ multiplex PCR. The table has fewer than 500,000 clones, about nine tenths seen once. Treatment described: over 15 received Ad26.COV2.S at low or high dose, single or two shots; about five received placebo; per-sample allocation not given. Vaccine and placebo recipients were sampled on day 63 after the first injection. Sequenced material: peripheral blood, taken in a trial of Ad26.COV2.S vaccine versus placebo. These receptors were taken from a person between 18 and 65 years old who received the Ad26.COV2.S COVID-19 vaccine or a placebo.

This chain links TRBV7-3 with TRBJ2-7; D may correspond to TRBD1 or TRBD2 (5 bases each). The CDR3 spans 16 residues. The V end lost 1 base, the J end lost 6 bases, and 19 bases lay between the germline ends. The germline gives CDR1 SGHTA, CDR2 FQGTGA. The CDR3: CASSLSGPTGPLEQYF. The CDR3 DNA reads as TGTGCCAGCAGCTTAAGCGGTCCTACGGGGCCTCTCGAGCAGTACTTC. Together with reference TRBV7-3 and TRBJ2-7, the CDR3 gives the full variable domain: GAGVSQTPSNKVTEKGKYVELRCDPISGHTALYWYRQSLGQGPEFLIYFQGTGAADDSGLPNDRFFAVRPEGSVSTLKIQRTERGDSAVYLCASSLSGPTGPLEQYFGPGTRLTVT.

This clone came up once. The DNA of the CDR3 is TGTGCCAGTAGTATCCGGGACAAGGGTCCCTACGAGCAGTACTTC. This translates into CASSIRDKGPYEQYF. V and J are TRBV19 and TRBJ2-7; TRBD1 might be the D (6 bases). CDR3 size: 15 residues. Germline loops: CDR1 LNHDA, CDR2 SQIVND (reference sequence). Deletions cut 3 bases from V and 2 bases from J, with 14 bases between.

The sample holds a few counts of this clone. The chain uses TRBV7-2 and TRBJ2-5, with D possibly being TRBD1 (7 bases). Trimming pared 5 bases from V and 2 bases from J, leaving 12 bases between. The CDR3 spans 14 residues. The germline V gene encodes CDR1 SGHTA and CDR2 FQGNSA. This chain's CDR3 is CASSPAGQQETQYF. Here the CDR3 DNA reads TGTGCCAGCAGCCCGGCGGGACAGCAAGAGACCCAGTACTTC.

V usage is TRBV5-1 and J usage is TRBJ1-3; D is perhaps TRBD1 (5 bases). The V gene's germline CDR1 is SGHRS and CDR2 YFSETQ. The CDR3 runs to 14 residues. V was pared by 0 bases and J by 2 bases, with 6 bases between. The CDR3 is CASSLGTTGNTIYF. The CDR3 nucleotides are TGCGCCAGCAGCTTGGGGACAACTGGAAACACCATATATTTT. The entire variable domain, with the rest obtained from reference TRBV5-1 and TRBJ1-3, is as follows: KAGVTQTPRYLIKTRGQQVTLSCSPISGHRSVSWYQQTPGQGLQFLFEYFSETQRNKGNFPGRFSGRQFSNSRSEMNVSTLELGDSALYLCASSLGTTGNTIYFGEGSWLTVV.

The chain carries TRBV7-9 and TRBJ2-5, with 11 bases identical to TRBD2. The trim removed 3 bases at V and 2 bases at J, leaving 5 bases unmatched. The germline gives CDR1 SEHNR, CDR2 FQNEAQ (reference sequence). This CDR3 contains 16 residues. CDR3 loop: CASSFLTSGDQETQYF. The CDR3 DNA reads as TGTGCCAGCAGCTTCTTGACTAGCGGGGATCAAGAGACCCAGTACTTC.

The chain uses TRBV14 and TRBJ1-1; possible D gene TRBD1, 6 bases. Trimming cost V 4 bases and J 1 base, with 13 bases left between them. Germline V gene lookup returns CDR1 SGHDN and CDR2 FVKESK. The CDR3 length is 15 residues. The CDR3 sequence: CASSRGAQKNTEAFF. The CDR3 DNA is TGTGCCAGCAGCCGGGGGGCCCAGAAGAACACTGAAGCTTTCTTT.

The CDR3 spells CAGKADSTDTQYF. The CDR3, as DNA: TGTGCCGGAAAAGCGGATAGCACAGATACGCAGTATTTT. V is TRBV5-4 and J is TRBJ2-3, with a tentative D call TRBD2 (5 bases). Germline V gives CDR1 SGHNT, CDR2 YYREEE (reference sequence). The CDR3 runs to 13 residues. The V end lost 10 bases, the J end lost 0 bases, and 12 bases lay between the germline ends.

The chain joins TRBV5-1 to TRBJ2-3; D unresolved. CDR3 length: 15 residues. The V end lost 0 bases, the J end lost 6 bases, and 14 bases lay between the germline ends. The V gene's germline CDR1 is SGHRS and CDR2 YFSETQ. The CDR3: CASSLAQPWRDTQYF. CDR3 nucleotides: TGCGCCAGCAGCTTGGCCCAGCCTTGGCGGGATACGCAGTATTTT.

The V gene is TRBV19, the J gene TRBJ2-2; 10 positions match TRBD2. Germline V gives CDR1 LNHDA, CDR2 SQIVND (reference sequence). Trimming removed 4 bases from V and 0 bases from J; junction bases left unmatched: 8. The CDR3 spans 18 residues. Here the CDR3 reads CASSKGSGRLTNTGELFF. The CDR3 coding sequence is TGTGCCAGTAGTAAGGGTAGCGGGAGGCTTACGAACACCGGGGAGCTGTTTTTT.

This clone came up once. CDR3 coding DNA: TGTGCCAGCAGCTTGGTTGGCAATTCCTACGAGCAGTACTTC. It specifies CASSLVGNSYEQYF. This sequence joins TRBV5-4 and TRBJ2-7; D ambiguous. This CDR3 spans 14 amino acids. The V and J ends lost 0 bases and 1 base respectively, with 8 bases between them. Per germline, CDR1 SGHNT and CDR2 YYREEE (reference sequence).

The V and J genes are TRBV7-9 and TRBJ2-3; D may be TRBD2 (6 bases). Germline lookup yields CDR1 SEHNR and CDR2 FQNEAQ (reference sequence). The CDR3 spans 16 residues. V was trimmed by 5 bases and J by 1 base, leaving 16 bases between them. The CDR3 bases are TGTGCCAGCAGCGGGCCTCCGGGGGTTGGCACAGATACGCAGTATTTT. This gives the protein CASSGPPGVGTDTQYF.

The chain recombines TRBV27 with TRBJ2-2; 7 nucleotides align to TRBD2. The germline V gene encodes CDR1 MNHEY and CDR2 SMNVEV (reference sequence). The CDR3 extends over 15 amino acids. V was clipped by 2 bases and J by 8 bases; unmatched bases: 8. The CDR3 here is CASSLAGEAIGELFF. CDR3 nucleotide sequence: TGTGCCAGCAGTTTAGCGGGAGAGGCCATTGGGGAGCTGTTTTTT.

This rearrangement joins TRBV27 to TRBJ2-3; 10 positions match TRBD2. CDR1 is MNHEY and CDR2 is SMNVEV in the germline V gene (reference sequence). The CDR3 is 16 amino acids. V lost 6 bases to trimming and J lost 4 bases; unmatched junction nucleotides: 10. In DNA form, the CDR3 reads TGTGCCAGCAGACCTAGCGGGAGCCTCGGATCAGATACGCAGTATTTT. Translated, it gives CASRPSGSLGSDTQYF.

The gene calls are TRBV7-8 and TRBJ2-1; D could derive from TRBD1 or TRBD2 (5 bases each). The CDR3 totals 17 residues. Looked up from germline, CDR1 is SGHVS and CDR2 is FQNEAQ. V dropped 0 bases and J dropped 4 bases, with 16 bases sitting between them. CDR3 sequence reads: CASSLAWGSDVYNEQFF. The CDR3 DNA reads TGTGCCAGCAGCTTAGCGTGGGGGTCTGACGTTTACAATGAGCAGTTCTTC.

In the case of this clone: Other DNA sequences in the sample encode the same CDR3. CDR3 bases: TGCAGTGCTAGAGATTCCTACGAGCAGTACTTC. Its translation is CSARDSYEQYF. This sequence joins TRBV20-1 and TRBJ2-7; D is unresolved. CDR1 and CDR2 (germline): DFQATT, SNEGSKA (reference sequence). The CDR3 covers 11 residues. The V end lost 0 bases, the J end lost 1 base, and 1 base lay between the germline ends.

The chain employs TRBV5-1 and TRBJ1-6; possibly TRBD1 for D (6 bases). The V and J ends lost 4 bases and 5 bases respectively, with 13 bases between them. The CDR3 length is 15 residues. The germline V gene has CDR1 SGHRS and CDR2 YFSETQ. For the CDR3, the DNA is TGCGCCAGCAGCAGTACAGGGTCTAATAATTCACCCCTCCACTTT. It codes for CASSSTGSNNSPLHF.

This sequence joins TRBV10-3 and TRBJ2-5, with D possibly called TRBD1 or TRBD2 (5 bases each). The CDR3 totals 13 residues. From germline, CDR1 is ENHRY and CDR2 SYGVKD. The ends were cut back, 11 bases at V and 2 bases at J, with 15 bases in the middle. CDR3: CAGAGTAQETQYF. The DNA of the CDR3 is TGTGCCGGGGCCGGGACGGCTCAAGAGACCCAGTACTTC.

CDR3 nucleotide sequence: TGCGCCAGCAGCTATGACACGAGCTCCTACAATGAGCAGTTCTTC. This sequence encodes CASSYDTSSYNEQFF. V usage is TRBV5-1 and J usage is TRBJ2-1; no clear D. CDR3 length: 15 residues. Germline V gene data show CDR1 as SGHRS and CDR2 as YFSETQ. V was cut by 3 bases and J by 0 bases, with 10 bases left in between.

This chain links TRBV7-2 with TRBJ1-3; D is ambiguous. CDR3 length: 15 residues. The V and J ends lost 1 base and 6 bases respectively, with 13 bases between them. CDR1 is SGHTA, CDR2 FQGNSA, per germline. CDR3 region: CASSLVTRLENTIYF. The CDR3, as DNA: TGTGCCAGCAGCTTAGTAACCCGGCTGGAAAACACCATATATTTT. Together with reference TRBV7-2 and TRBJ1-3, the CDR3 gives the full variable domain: GAGVSQSPSNKVTEKGKDVELRCDPISGHTALYWYRQSLGQGLEFLIYFQGNSAPDKSGLPSDRFSAERTGGSVSTLTIQRTQQEDSAVYLCASSLVTRLENTIYFGEGSWLTVV.

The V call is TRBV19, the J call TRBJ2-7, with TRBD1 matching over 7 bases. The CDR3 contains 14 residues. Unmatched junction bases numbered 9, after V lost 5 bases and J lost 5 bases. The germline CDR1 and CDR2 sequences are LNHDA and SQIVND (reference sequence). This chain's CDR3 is CASSSLEGGHEQYF. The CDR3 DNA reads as TGTGCCAGTAGTTCCCTGGAAGGGGGCCACGAGCAGTACTTC. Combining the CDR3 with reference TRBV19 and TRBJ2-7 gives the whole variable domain DGGITQSPKYLFRKEGQNVTLSCEQNLNHDAMYWYRQDPGQGLRLIYYSQIVNDFQKGDIAEGYSVSREKKESFPLTVTSAQKNPTAFYLCASSSLEGGHEQYFGPGTRLTVT.

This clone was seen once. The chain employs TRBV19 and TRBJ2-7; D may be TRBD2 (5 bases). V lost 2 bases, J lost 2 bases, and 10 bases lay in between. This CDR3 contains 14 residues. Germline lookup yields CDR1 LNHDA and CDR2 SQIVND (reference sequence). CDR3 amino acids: CASSINGNTYEQYF. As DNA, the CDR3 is TGTGCCAGTAGTATAAACGGGAACACCTACGAGCAGTACTTC.

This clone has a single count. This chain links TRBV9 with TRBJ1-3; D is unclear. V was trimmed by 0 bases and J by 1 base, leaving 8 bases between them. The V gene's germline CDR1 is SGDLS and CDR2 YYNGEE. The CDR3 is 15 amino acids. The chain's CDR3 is CASSVGSLSGNTIYF. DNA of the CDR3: TGTGCCAGCAGCGTAGGATCTTTGTCTGGAAACACCATATATTTT.

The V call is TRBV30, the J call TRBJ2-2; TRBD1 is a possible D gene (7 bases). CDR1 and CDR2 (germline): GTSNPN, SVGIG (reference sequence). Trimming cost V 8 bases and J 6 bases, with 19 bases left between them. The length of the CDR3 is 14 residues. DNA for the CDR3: TGTGCCGGTGTGGAGGGGGCGCGCTCCGGGGAGCTGTTTTTT. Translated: CAGVEGARSGELFF.

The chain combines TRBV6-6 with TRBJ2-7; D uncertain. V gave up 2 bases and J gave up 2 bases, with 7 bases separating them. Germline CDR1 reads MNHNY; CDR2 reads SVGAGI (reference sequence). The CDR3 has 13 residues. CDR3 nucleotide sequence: TGTGCCAGCAGTTACCCGGGCGCCTACGAGCAGTACTTC. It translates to CASSYPGAYEQYF.

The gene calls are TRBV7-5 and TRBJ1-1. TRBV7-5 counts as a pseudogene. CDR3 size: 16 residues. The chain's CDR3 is CARSRPGRSMNTEAFF. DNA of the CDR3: TGTGCCAGAAGCCGACCCGGGAGGAGCATGAACACTGAAGCTTTCTTT.

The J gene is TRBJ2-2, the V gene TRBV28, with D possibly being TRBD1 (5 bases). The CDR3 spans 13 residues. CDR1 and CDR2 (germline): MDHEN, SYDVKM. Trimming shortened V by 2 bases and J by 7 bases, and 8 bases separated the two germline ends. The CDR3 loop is CASSLSQGGELFF. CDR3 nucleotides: TGTGCCAGCAGTTTAAGTCAGGGCGGGGAGCTGTTTTTT.

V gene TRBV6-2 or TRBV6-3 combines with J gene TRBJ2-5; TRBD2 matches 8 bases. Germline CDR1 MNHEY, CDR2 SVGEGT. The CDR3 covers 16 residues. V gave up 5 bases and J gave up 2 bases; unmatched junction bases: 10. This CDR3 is CASSPPGTRLQETQYF. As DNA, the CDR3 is TGTGCCAGCAGTCCGCCAGGGACTAGGCTTCAAGAGACCCAGTACTTC.